This TCR beta chain originates from a study of cytomegalovirus exposure and HLA in healthy donors. Study in general: Earlier results showed roughly 120 million unique TCR beta sequences derived from approximately 170 million T cells. Study observations and caveats: Earlier analysis yielded a pattern in which most TCR beta V segments were productive about 87% or about 30% of the time. In a later analysis, V- and J-gene trimming of beta chains associated with a DCLRE1C missense variant, replicated independently. TCR beta chains associated with HLA were, in a later analysis, more clonally expanded than equally common others.

In germline, CDR1 is SEHNR, CDR2 FQNEAQ (reference sequence). This CDR3 is 13 amino acids long. The PCR employed 60 Vbeta primers together with 13 Jbeta primers. The method was immunoSEQ multiplex PCR; TCRdb's version includes in-frame clones alone and lacks a portion of them. Of 250,000 to 350,000 clones listed, about 75% were seen once; the top ten hold 2% to 2.5%. For this clone: Its antigen is as yet unknown. An end of the junction does not agree with germline; a read error may underlie this.

The clonotype was recovered from a female donor in good health and CMV-seronegative. Sequenced: PBMCs. This rearrangement joins TRBV7-9 to TRBJ1-2, with 9 nucleotides matching TRBD1. Here the CDR3 reads CSSSLGQGYGYTF. The CDR3 DNA reads TGTTCCAGCAGCCTGGGACAGGGCTATGGCTACACCTTC.